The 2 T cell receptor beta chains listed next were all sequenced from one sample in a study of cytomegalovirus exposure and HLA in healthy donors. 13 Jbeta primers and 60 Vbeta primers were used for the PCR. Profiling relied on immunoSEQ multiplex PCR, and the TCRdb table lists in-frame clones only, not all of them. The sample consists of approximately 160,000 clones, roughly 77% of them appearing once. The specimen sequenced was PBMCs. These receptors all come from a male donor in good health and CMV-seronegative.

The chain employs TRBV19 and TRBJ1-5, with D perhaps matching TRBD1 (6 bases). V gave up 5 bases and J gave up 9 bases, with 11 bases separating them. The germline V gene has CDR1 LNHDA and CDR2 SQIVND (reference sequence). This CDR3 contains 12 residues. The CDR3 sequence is CASSWGLGPQHF. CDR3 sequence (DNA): TGTGCCAGTAGTTGGGGGCTAGGGCCCCAGCATTTT.

CDR3 region: CASSPERERNEQFF. Here the CDR3 DNA reads TGTGCCAGCAGCCCAGAGCGGGAGCGGAATGAGCAGTTCTTC. The chain links TRBV7-3 to TRBJ2-1, with 8 bases that match TRBD2. V lost 5 bases and J lost 7; bases outside the gene matches: 7. The length of the CDR3 is 14 residues. Germline V gene data show CDR1 as SGHTA and CDR2 as FQGTGA.